One sample yielded the 14 T cell receptor beta chains listed below, sequenced in a study of blood T cell repertoires in COVID-19. Only in-frame clones appear in the TCRdb table, and some are missing; sequencing was by immunoSEQ multiplex PCR. The sample contains about 340,000 clones, around nine tenths of which appear only once. The sample taken for sequencing was peripheral blood. These receptors came from a woman aged 70-85 years with COVID-19, enrolled during active disease.

The chain couples TRBV2 to TRBJ1-4; TRBD1 matches 7 bases. Germline assignment: CDR1 SNHLY and CDR2 FYNNEI. The CDR3 has 15 amino acids. Trimming at V came to 7 bases and at J to 1 base, leaving 6 bases not matched to a gene. CDR3 residues: CASTLRQGTNEKLFF. CDR3 nucleotide sequence: TGTGCCAGCACCCTGAGACAGGGAACTAATGAAAAACTGTTTTTT.

This chain joins TRBV5-1 and TRBJ1-4, with a possible D match to TRBD1 (6 bases). This CDR3 contains 14 residues. The germline V gene has CDR1 SGHRS and CDR2 YFSETQ. V was shortened by 7 bases and J by 0 bases, with 10 bases between the two germline ends. CDR3 in amino acids: CASDRPATNEKLFF. CDR3 nucleotide sequence: TGCGCCAGCGACAGGCCTGCAACTAATGAAAAACTGTTTTTT. The variable domain in full, completed from reference TRBV5-1 and TRBJ1-4, reads KAGVTQTPRYLIKTRGQQVTLSCSPISGHRSVSWYQQTPGQGLQFLFEYFSETQRNKGNFPGRFSGRQFSNSRSEMNVSTLELGDSALYLCASDRPATNEKLFFGSGTQLSVL.

CDR3 nucleotide sequence: TGTGCCAGCAGCTTAGTTGTGGGACAGGGGGCCTCTGAAGCTTTCTTT. Translated: CASSLVVGQGASEAFF. V gene TRBV7-2 combines with J gene TRBJ1-1; 12 bases map to TRBD1. The CDR3 consists of 16 residues. V dropped 1 base and J dropped 6; count of bases not matched to a gene: 6. The germline V gene has CDR1 SGHTA and CDR2 FQGNSA.

This clone was detected only once. CDR3 nucleotide sequence: TGTGCCGCCGGAGGTCCGGCCACCGGGGAGCTGTTTTTT. Encoded protein: CAAGGPATGELFF. V gene TRBV19 combines with J gene TRBJ2-2; maybe TRBD2 (5 bases). The length of the CDR3 is 13 residues. The germline V gene encodes CDR1 LNHDA and CDR2 SQIVND (reference sequence). V dropped 11 bases and J dropped 4 bases, with 14 bases sitting between them.

The gene calls are TRBV5-5 and TRBJ2-5; 14 bases match TRBD2. The ends lost 3 bases at V and 1 base at J; junction bases unmatched: 5. Germline V gene sequence: CDR1 SGHKS, CDR2 YYEKEE (reference sequence). The CDR3 spans 17 residues. The CDR3 reads CASSSKGTSGGQETQYF. CDR3 nucleotide sequence: TGTGCCAGCAGCTCAAAAGGGACTAGCGGGGGCCAAGAGACCCAGTACTTC.

The chain joins TRBV6-5 to TRBJ2-7, with a possible D match to TRBD1 (6 bases). V gave up 5 bases and J gave up 3 bases, with 14 bases separating them. The CDR3 is 14 amino acids. CDR1 MNHEY and CDR2 SVGAGI come from the germline V gene. In nucleotides, the CDR3 is TGTGCCAGCAGTCACGACCGGGACAACTACGAGCAGTACTTC. Residues: CASSHDRDNYEQYF.

This rearrangement joins TRBV18 to TRBJ2-5; 9 bases map to TRBD1. The CDR3 runs 15 residues. CDR1 and CDR2 from the germline V gene are KGHSH and LQKENI. V was pared by 3 bases and J by 2 bases, with 4 bases of the junction left unmatched. The CDR3 here is CASSPGTGNQETQYF. DNA for the CDR3: TGTGCCAGCTCACCCGGGACAGGGAATCAAGAGACCCAGTACTTC.

The J gene is TRBJ1-1, the V gene TRBV18; D is unresolved. This CDR3 spans 12 amino acids. Germline loops: CDR1 KGHSH, CDR2 LQKENI. V lost 2 bases to trimming and J lost 10 bases, with 11 bases between them. CDR3 in amino acids: CASSPAGEAAFF. As DNA, the CDR3 is TGTGCCAGCTCACCAGCCGGCGAGGCAGCTTTCTTT. The complete variable domain, with remaining parts taken from reference TRBV18 and TRBJ1-1, reads NAGVMQNPRHLVRRRGQEARLRCSPMKGHSHVYWYRQLPEEGLKFMVYLQKENIIDESGMPKERFSAEFPKEGPSILRIQQVVRGDSAAYFCASSPAGEAAFFGQGTRLTVV.

The CDR3 sequence is CASRSLGGQETQYF. The CDR3, as DNA: TGTGCCAGCAGGTCCTTGGGGGGCCAAGAGACCCAGTACTTC. J is TRBJ2-5 and V is TRBV6-5; D may be TRBD2 (6 bases). The CDR3 extends over 14 amino acids. V was clipped by 6 bases and J by 1 base, with 12 bases between them. Germline V gives CDR1 MNHEY, CDR2 SVGAGI.

The CDR3 DNA is TGCAGTGCTAGTTTTCGCGGGGGGGACGCGGTGGATACGCAGTATTTT. As protein: CSASFRGGDAVDTQYF. V usage is TRBV20-1 and J usage is TRBJ2-3, with 9 bases fitting TRBD2. J gave up 6 bases and V 3 bases, and 13 bases lay outside the gene matches. Germline lookup yields CDR1 DFQATT and CDR2 SNEGSKA (reference sequence). CDR3 length: 16 residues.

This clone was detected only once. J is TRBJ1-2 and V is TRBV27, with 12 nucleotides matching TRBD1. Trimming took 0 bases from V and 5 from J; bases not matched to a gene: 7. The V gene's germline CDR1 is MNHEY and CDR2 SMNVEV (reference sequence). The CDR3 extends over 17 amino acids. CDR3 nucleotide sequence: TGTGCCAGCAGTTTATCGTTTGGGACAGGGGGCTTATATGGCTACACCTTC. Protein: CASSLSFGTGGLYGYTF.

The rearrangement links TRBV29-1 to TRBJ1-2; possibly TRBD1 for D (5 bases). Deletions cut 4 bases from V and 1 base from J, with 13 bases between. The CDR3 has 14 residues. Germline loops: CDR1 SQVTM, CDR2 ANQGSEA. CDR3 region: CSVAWGSNNYGYTF. The CDR3 region has the DNA TGCAGCGTTGCTTGGGGCAGCAATAACTATGGCTACACCTTC.

In nucleotides, the CDR3 is TGCGCCAGCAGCTTGACGGAGTTAGAAGCTTTCTTT. Translated: CASSLTELEAFF. This chain joins TRBV5-1 and TRBJ1-1; the D is unclear. The CDR3 has 12 residues. V was trimmed by 1 base and J by 8 bases, leaving 9 bases between them. Germline assignment: CDR1 SGHRS and CDR2 YFSETQ.

This chain joins TRBV19 and TRBJ1-2, with TRBD1 identical over 7 bases. Germline V gene sequence: CDR1 LNHDA, CDR2 SQIVND (reference sequence). The length of the CDR3 is 16 residues. Trimming at V came to 1 base and at J to 4 bases, leaving 9 bases not matched to a gene. CDR3 in amino acids: CASSIVFPTGTYGYTF. In DNA form, the CDR3 reads TGTGCCAGTAGTATAGTCTTTCCGACAGGGACCTATGGCTACACCTTC.